This TCR beta chain was identified during a study of cytomegalovirus exposure and HLA in healthy donors (TCRdb year 2017). At the level of the whole study: According to an earlier analysis of 587 of the donors, 200 million or so T cells yielded 117 million unique TCR beta sequences and around 300 Gb of sequence data. Roughly 300 gigabases of sequencing data and 78 million or so unique TCR sequences were included in an early release covering about 620 HLA-typed donors. Among the roughly 380 genotyped donors, approximately 82% belonged to the genetic ancestry cluster associated with self-reported Caucasian donors. The study aimed to test whether cataloging public T cell receptors could reveal signatures of past pathogen exposure. Using immunosequencing, the study profiled T cell repertoires from 666 subjects and related those repertoires to cytomegalovirus serostatus. In addition to the first cohort of hundreds of subjects, a separate validation cohort of 130 or so different subjects was used. To predict cytomegalovirus infection status, the study combined high-throughput TCR immunosequencing, statistical association of individual TCRs with disease status, and machine learning. A later analysis re-analyzed previously published TCR beta repertoires from hundreds of donors and added high-resolution HLA genotyping to study TCR occurrence patterns. In the later analysis, no new phenotypic data were used to find candidate immune exposures; instead, reliance was placed on TCR beta sequences and their occurrence across donors. To decide whether each TCR beta V gene segment behaved as functional or pseudogenic, an earlier analysis of over 500 of the donors relied on high-throughput TCR beta sequencing. Donor age, sex, ethnicity and CMV serostatus were collected together with the repertoire data. In a later genetic analysis, genome-wide SNP genotypes for 398 of the 666 donors were used, and that subset was treated as a discovery cohort. All discovery cohort repertoires had been generated on a single sequencing platform. HLA typing included class I and class II loci at four-digit resolution. The number of donors typed differed by locus, with roughly 629-640 for A, B, C, DRB1 and DQB1, 522 for DQA1, some 570 for DPA1, and over 400 for DPB1. About 5 DR-DQ haplotypes were handled as single units for association and clustering, since linkage in the cohort was strong. Across approximately 400 genotyped donors of the cohort, an average of roughly 250,000 unique TCR beta nucleotide sequences per donor were sequenced, and 15% to 20% of those sequences were non-productive. Study-wide conclusions, independent of this receptor: In vitro tests confirmed that a few of the cytomegalovirus-associated TCR beta chains recognize cytomegalovirus antigens. A cluster of highly shared sequence variants was judged likely to be a technical artifact of the sequencing pipeline. While some public TCRs were present in many individuals, most TCR sequences turned up only very rarely across donors. Correlated functional status among segregating V segments might be attributable to linkage disequilibrium, but an unknown experimental factor could not be ruled out. Broadly in line with IMGT annotations, most TCR beta V segments showed up in productive rearrangements about 87% or about 30% of the time in an earlier analysis of 450 to 600 of the donors. In a later analysis, HLA-associated TCR beta chains were found to be more clonally expanded and to have lower generation probabilities than equally common non-associated chains. Specific HLA alleles were associated with 16,951 TCR beta sequences at a false discovery rate of 0.05 in a later analysis. Cytomegalovirus status was reported to be diagnosed by the classifier with high specificity and sensitivity in both the original and validation cohorts. Compared with the approximately 710-donor mean, donors in an Asian-associated ancestry cluster had fewer N-insertions in productive TCRs, according to a later genetic analysis. A further reported finding was that TCR beta sequences accurately predicted the HLA-A and HLA-B alleles for most subjects in the first cohort. When HLA alleles, especially DR and DQ, strongly co-occurred, attributing TCR associations to individual alleles was difficult. An association between a missense DCLRE1C variant and V-gene and J-gene trimming of TCR beta chains was found in a later genetic analysis and replicated in an independent cohort. Sequencing depth was assumed to be roughly uniform across donors in the presence/absence analyses, though that assumption may not hold. Because counts were too low, under 20 rarely observed V segments, including chromosome 9 orphons, were left out of the earlier analysis of a few hundred of the donors. Several of the top co-occurrence clusters appeared to be linked to parvovirus B19, influenza, CMV and Epstein-Barr virus, according to a later analysis. Only TCR beta chains were sequenced in this cohort, and the absence of alpha or paired-chain data limited detectable features. The study listed 164 TCR beta chains as associated with cytomegalovirus. Because HLA typing was missing for some donors at each locus, association tests included only the typed subset. The authors suggested that the approach could potentially be generalized to other disease states and immunological phenotypes. A later analysis found that TCR association rates varied across HLA loci, with DRB1 alleles showing the most associated TCRs and HLA-C alleles the fewest. Immune exposure information for the cohort was limited to CMV serostatus. In a later analysis, most CMV-associated TCR beta chains were found to appear HLA-restricted, with HLA associations seemingly driven largely by CMV exposure.

Notes on this clone: This receptor's antigen is unknown. One base away there is no much larger clone; base qualities are not given.

The cohort consisted of 600 to 750 healthy bone marrow donors. At the time of sampling, every cohort member was nominally healthy, though immune exposures that went unrecorded were likely present. The donor tested CMV seropositive and was one of the 289 seropositive cohort members. A peripheral blood sample was provided by each donor, and peripheral blood mononuclear cells were used for TCR beta sequencing. Genomic DNA extraction from the blood cell samples was performed with the Qiagen DNeasy Blood Extraction Kit. The library was produced with the immunoSEQ multiplex PCR assay. For the multiplex PCR, a mixture combining 60 forward primers for TCR Vbeta segments and 13 reverse primers for TCR Jbeta segments was used. A multiplex PCR assay on genomic DNA amplified the CDR3 region of rearranged TCR beta genes. Amplified TCR beta libraries were sequenced as 87-base-pair reads on the Illumina HiSeq System. Regarding the original processing steps: A later analysis tallied tens of millions of unique TCR beta chains across the 660 or so repertoires, and around 9.9 million of those chains were shared by two or more donors. A nearest-neighbor algorithm error-corrected the raw reads and collapsed the reads into unique sequences, merging closely related sequences to remove PCR and sequencing errors. V, D and J gene segments were assigned by aligning CDR3 sequences to IMGT reference sequences. For a sequence to be retained, a match of at least six nucleotides to both a V gene segment and a J gene segment was required. A rearrangement counted as productive if the CDR3 had no stop codons and remained in frame with V and J, and every other rearrangement counted as non-productive. CDR3 was defined by IMGT convention, running from the second conserved V-encoded cysteine to the conserved J-encoded phenylalanine. Sequences without an unambiguous match to a single V gene segment were excluded from the earlier analysis of 450 to 650 of the donors. In an earlier analysis of about 590 of the donors, a V segment was called functional when productive rearrangements were above 56.7%, and segregating when the standard deviation between donors exceeded 5%. A statistical classification framework was built to diagnose cytomegalovirus status from the catalog of TCR beta chain sequences. In a later analysis, V and J genes were assigned by comparing TCR nucleotide sequences against IMGT/GENE-DB human TR gene sequences. Using the TCRdist pipeline, a later analysis assigned CDR3 sequences along with most-parsimonious VDJ recombination scenarios. In a later analysis, every TCR beta chain was defined by the combination of its CDR3 amino acid sequence and its V-gene family, and reads without a unique V-gene family were dropped. To address suspected cross-contamination and a sequencing artifact, a later analysis removed roughly 580 highly shared, low-generation-probability nucleotide sequences. A later analysis calculated a clonal expansion index for each public chain from normalized within-repertoire ranks of inferred template counts. Generation probabilities in a later analysis came from a VDJ recombination model fitted to out-of-frame rearrangements, and those results were checked against IGoR. In a later analysis, hypergeometric tests were used to score TCR-TCR, TCR-HLA and TCR-CMV co-occurrence, with a repertoire-size bias correction applied to TCR pairs. In a later analysis, false discovery rates were estimated by permuting HLA or CMV assignments 20 times. In a later analysis, co-occurring TCRs were grouped using DBSCAN, and TCRdist sequence similarity was added for clustering within HLA-allele-positive subsets. Repertoires with fewer than 30,000 or more than 120,000 public chains, plus five repertoires with anomalous nucleotide sharing, were excluded from co-occurrence clustering. The clones in this table, taken by TCRdb from immuneACCESS, are in-frame only. Not every clone is retained; where verified, under half of the shortfall comes from an unresolved V gene, and the cause of the rest is unknown. V and J calls and clone size are those listed in that table; D and trimming were worked out from the DNA. The sample table shows tens of thousands of clones, and roughly 78% are seen once. The top ten clonotypes cover approximately 4.2% of the sample.

This clonotype originated in a woman aged 35 to 49 in good health and CMV-seropositive. Specimen: PBMCs.

The CDR3 here reads CASSLDRNTGELFF. Read as DNA, the sequence is TGTGCCAGCAGCTTAGACAGAAACACCGGGGAGCTGTTTTTT. The rearranged segments are TRBV9 and TRBJ2-2; TRBD1 is possibly the D segment (5 matching bases). Counted from cysteine to phenylalanine, this CDR3 has 14 amino acids. The sequence is cut down to CDR3 DNA, 42 bases in frame from base 1. V and J lose 4 bases and 2 bases, and a span of 9 bases separates them. CDR1 and CDR2 are drawn from the germline V gene: SGDLS, YYNGEE.